This T cell receptor (beta chain) came from a study of blood T cell repertoires in COVID-19. J was trimmed by 3 bases and V by 1 base; bases with no gene match: 3. The CDR3 length is 14 residues. Germline CDR1 reads ENHRY; CDR2 reads SYGVKD. Profiling relied on immunoSEQ multiplex PCR, and the TCRdb table lists in-frame clones only, not all of them. The sample carries approximately 70,000 clones, nearly 90% recorded once. The J gene is TRBJ2-7, the V gene TRBV10-3, with 7 bases identical to TRBD1. Source material: peripheral blood. The receptor comes from a woman aged 45-59 years with COVID-19, enrolled during active disease. The CDR3 spells CAISEFGQDYEQYF. The CDR3 region has the DNA TGTGCCATCAGTGAGTTTGGACAGGACTACGAGCAGTACTTC.